This TCR beta chain was identified in a study of T cells after somatic rescue of genetic block. Germline V gene data show CDR1 as SGHAT and CDR2 as FQNNGV. V was pared by 5 bases and J by 5 bases, with 10 bases of the junction left unmatched. The CDR3 contains 15 residues. Assay: immunoSEQ multiplex PCR; the TCRdb copy retains only in-frame clones and omits some. Altogether 65,000 to 70,000 clones are present, 85% to 95% being singletons, with the ten largest covering 2.9%. The rearrangement uses TRBV11-2 and TRBJ1-1, with 8 bases aligning to TRBD1. The clonotype was recovered from a man between 40 and 49 years old. The sequenced sample consisted of peripheral blood mononuclear cells (PBMCs). The DNA of the CDR3 is TGTGCCAGCAGCAAGTTCAGGGGGCCCTTAACTGAAGCTTTCTTT. Translating it yields CASSKFRGPLTEAFF.